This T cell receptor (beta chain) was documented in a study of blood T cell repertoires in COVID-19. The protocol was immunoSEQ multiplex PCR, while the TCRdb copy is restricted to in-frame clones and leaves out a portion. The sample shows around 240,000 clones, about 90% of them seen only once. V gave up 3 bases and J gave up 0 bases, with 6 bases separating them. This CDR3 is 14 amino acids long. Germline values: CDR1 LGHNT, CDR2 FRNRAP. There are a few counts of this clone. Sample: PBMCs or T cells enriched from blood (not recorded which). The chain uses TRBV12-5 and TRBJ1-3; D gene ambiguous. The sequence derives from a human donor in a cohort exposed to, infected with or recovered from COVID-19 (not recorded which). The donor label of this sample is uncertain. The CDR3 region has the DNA TGTGCTAGTGGTTTAGGGAGCTCTGGAAACACCATATATTTT. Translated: CASGLGSSGNTIYF.